The clone carrying this TCR beta chain was seen a single time. The data belong to a study of blood T cell repertoires in COVID-19. The CDR3 covers 16 residues. Germline lookup yields CDR1 SGDLS and CDR2 YYNGEE. With 3 bases clipped from V and 0 bases from J, the junction kept 3 bases outside the gene matches. The repertoire was sequenced with immunoSEQ multiplex PCR; TCRdb's copy has only in-frame clones and lacks some. The data contain roughly 380,000 clones, approximately 89% of them seen just once; the ten biggest clones take up roughly 1.4%. The TCR was taken from a middle-aged woman with COVID-19, enrolled during active disease. This sequence joins TRBV9 and TRBJ2-5; 12 bases map to TRBD2. Material for sequencing was peripheral blood. The CDR3 loop reads CASSGGLAGYQETQYF. The CDR3, as DNA: TGTGCCAGCAGCGGAGGACTAGCGGGGTACCAAGAGACCCAGTACTTC.